The sequence of this TCR beta chain was determined in a study of cytomegalovirus exposure and HLA in healthy donors. Study-wide results and limits: The study designated about 160 TCR beta chains cytomegalovirus-associated. A later analysis by the authors found several of the most significant clusters apparently linked to common viral pathogens. The dataset shows that most TCR sequences were rare, while some public TCRs occurred in many donors. HLA-A and HLA-B allele assignments for most subjects were reportedly predicted accurately using TCR beta sequences.

Worth noting for this clone: Its specificity is unknown.

PCR primers comprised 60 Vbeta and 13 Jbeta primers. Libraries were prepared by immunoSEQ multiplex PCR; TCRdb keeps only in-frame clonotypes and omits some of them. The data contain around 140,000 clones, roughly 74% of them singletons. After removal of 7 bases from V and 9 bases from J, the junction contained 6 bases not matched to a gene. The CDR3 covers 13 residues. The germline CDR1 and CDR2 sequences are MNHEY and SVGAGI. Material for sequencing was PBMCs. This receptor was identified in a woman aged 18-35 years in good health and CMV-seropositive. The chain recombines TRBV6-5 with TRBJ2-1, with 10 bases fitting TRBD2. The CDR3 DNA sequence: TGTGCCAGCACCCGAGGACTAGCGGCTGAGCAGTTCTTC. Translated: CASTRGLAAEQFF.